A single sample gave rise to the 26 T cell receptor beta chains below, sequenced in a study of blood T cell repertoires in COVID-19. Using immunoSEQ multiplex PCR, the repertoire was profiled, and TCRdb retains in-frame clones only, with some absent. The sample contains more than 200,000 clones, over 75% of which appear only once. The sample taken for sequencing was PBMCs or T cells enriched from blood (not recorded which). The source is a man aged 25-45 years in a cohort exposed to, infected with or recovered from COVID-19 (not recorded which).

The V and J genes are TRBV28 and TRBJ1-6; a possible D gene is TRBD1 (6 bases). Per germline, CDR1 MDHEN and CDR2 SYDVKM. This CDR3 spans 17 amino acids. V was shortened by 8 bases and J by 7 bases, with 24 bases between the two germline ends. CDR3 sequence (DNA): TGTGCCAGCTGTACTCTCTTCTTAGGACAGCGGAATTCACCCCTCCACTTT. This gives the protein CASCTLFLGQRNSPLHF.

The chain is built from TRBV28 and TRBJ1-6; 10 bases map to TRBD1. The CDR3 is 17 amino acids. The junction had 11 bases not matched to a gene; V was cut back by 6 bases and J by 6 bases. In germline, CDR1 is MDHEN, CDR2 SYDVKM. The CDR3 is CASRGRRGQGINSPLHF. The DNA of the CDR3 is TGTGCCAGCAGGGGGCGTCGGGGACAGGGGATTAATTCACCCCTCCACTTT.

This clone was seen a handful of times. The rearrangement uses TRBV10-1 and TRBJ2-7, with TRBD2 matching over 13 bases. Germline CDR1 WNHNN, CDR2 SYGVQD (reference sequence). The CDR3 has 16 residues. Trimming took 3 bases from V and 6 from J; bases not matched to a gene: 8. The chain's CDR3 is CASSDSGTSGIAEQYF. In DNA form, the CDR3 reads TGCGCCAGCAGTGATTCAGGGACTAGCGGGATCGCCGAGCAGTACTTC.

The chain links TRBV6-5 to TRBJ2-2; D is perhaps TRBD2 (5 bases). The CDR3 is 15 residues long. Germline assignment: CDR1 MNHEY and CDR2 SVGAGI. The V gene lost 2 bases and the J gene lost 0 bases, with 7 bases spanning the gap. This CDR3 is CASSYAGANTGELFF. The DNA for the CDR3 is TGTGCCAGCAGTTACGCGGGTGCGAACACCGGGGAGCTGTTTTTT.

Comments on this clone: Additional DNA sequences in this sample encode the identical CDR3. This chain connects TRBV19 to TRBJ2-1; TRBD2 might be the D (6 bases). Germline assignment: CDR1 LNHDA and CDR2 SQIVND (reference sequence). CDR3 length: 15 amino acids. V lost 0 bases, J lost 0 bases, and 6 bases lay in between. The chain's CDR3 is CASSIDGSSYNEQFF. CDR3 sequence (DNA): TGTGCCAGTAGTATAGACGGGAGCTCCTACAATGAGCAGTTCTTC.

This clone was seen a single time. The rearrangement uses TRBV27 and TRBJ2-2; 12 bases map to TRBD2. Germline V gives CDR1 MNHEY, CDR2 SMNVEV (reference sequence). There are 16 residues in the CDR3. The ends lost 4 bases at V and 8 bases at J; junction bases unmatched: 8. DNA for the CDR3: TGTGCCAGCAGTTCCCGACTAGCGGGAGAGATTGGGGAGCTGTTTTTT. This gives the protein CASSSRLAGEIGELFF.

CDR3 coding DNA: TGTGCCAGCAGCTTAGGGCCGAGCGGGACCAGCACAGATACGCAGTATTTT. Its translation: CASSLGPSGTSTDTQYF. J is TRBJ2-3 and V is TRBV7-6; 7 positions agree with TRBD2. V trimming: 1 base; J trimming: 0 bases; junction bases outside the gene matches: 7. Per germline, CDR1 SGHVS and CDR2 FNYEAQ. The CDR3 sequence is 17 residues long.

The chain combines TRBV7-2 with TRBJ2-2, with TRBD2 identical over 7 bases. Germline V gene lookup returns CDR1 SGHTA and CDR2 FQGNSA. V lost 1 base, J lost 6 bases, and 5 bases stayed unmatched. This CDR3 comprises 15 residues. The CDR3 protein is CASSLVGLGPGELFF. For the CDR3, the DNA is TGTGCCAGCAGCTTAGTTGGACTAGGCCCCGGGGAGCTGTTTTTT.

This clone has just one count. V and J are TRBV4-1 and TRBJ2-7, with 11 bases aligning to TRBD2. Germline V lookup: CDR1 MGHRA, CDR2 YSYEKL. With V trimmed by 3 bases and J by 2 bases, 3 bases remained unmatched. The CDR3 consists of 15 residues. CDR3 sequence: CASSQGLADTYEQYF. The CDR3 region has the DNA TGCGCCAGCAGCCAGGGACTAGCGGATACCTACGAGCAGTACTTC.

The chain links TRBV7-3 to TRBJ2-7; TRBD2 is a possible D gene (5 bases). Trimming took 1 base from V and 6 from J, leaving 10 bases between them. The CDR3 loop spans 13 amino acids. Per the germline V gene, CDR1 is SGHTA and CDR2 is FQGTGA. The CDR3 nucleotides read TGTGCCAGCAGCTTAAGCACTGGAGGCGAGCAGTACTTC. This sequence encodes CASSLSTGGEQYF.

The chain has TRBV3-1 (or the pseudogene TRBV3-2) and TRBJ1-1; D gene uncertain. Germline-derived CDR1 and CDR2 are LGHDT and YNNKEL (reference sequence). CDR3 size: 15 residues. With 1 base removed from V and 0 bases from J, the gap between germline ends came to 9 bases. CDR3 sequence (DNA): TGTGCCAGCAGCCAAGGAGGGTCCGTGAACACTGAAGCTTTCTTT. It specifies CASSQGGSVNTEAFF.

This chain connects TRBV15 to TRBJ2-7, with TRBD2 identical over 7 bases. This CDR3 is 15 amino acids long. The V gene's germline CDR1 is LNHNV and CDR2 YYDKDF (reference sequence). Trimming took 1 base from V and 4 from J; bases not matched to a gene: 7. CDR3 sequence (DNA): TGTGCCACCAGCAGAGGACTAGCTGCTGGATACGAGCAGTACTTC. It yields the protein CATSRGLAAGYEQYF.

The chain links TRBV19 to TRBJ1-2, with D possibly matching TRBD1 (5 bases). V was clipped by 3 bases and J by 2 bases, with 10 bases between them. CDR1 and CDR2 (germline): LNHDA, SQIVND (reference sequence). CDR3 length equals 14 residues. Written as DNA, the CDR3 is TGTGCCAGTAGTATCCGGACACCCAACTATGGCTACACCTTC. It codes for CASSIRTPNYGYTF.

This chain joins TRBV6-2 or TRBV6-3 and TRBJ2-5; D might be TRBD2 (6 bases). V dropped 6 bases and J dropped 5 bases, with 19 bases sitting between them. Germline values: CDR1 MNHEY, CDR2 SVGEGT. CDR3 size: 15 residues. CDR3 in amino acids: CASSPGTTGGETQYF. CDR3 nucleotide sequence: TGTGCCAGCAGCCCCGGGACGACCGGAGGGGAGACCCAGTACTTC.

The chain recombines TRBV7-9 with TRBJ2-1; no clear D. V lost 5 bases and J lost 4, with 18 bases in between. The CDR3 totals 16 residues. Germline values: CDR1 SEHNR, CDR2 FQNEAQ (reference sequence). The chain's CDR3 is CASSPRLNLAYNEQFF. In DNA, the CDR3 is TGTGCCAGCAGCCCGCGACTGAACCTTGCTTACAATGAGCAGTTCTTC. The complete variable domain, with remaining parts taken from reference TRBV7-9 and TRBJ2-1, reads DTGVSQNPRHKITKRGQNVTFRCDPISEHNRLYWYRQTLGQGPEFLTYFQNEAQLEKSRLLSDRFSAERPKGSFSTLEIQRTEQGDSAMYLCASSPRLNLAYNEQFFGPGTRLTVL.

This clone has more than one count but fewer than ten. The chain combines TRBV5-1 with TRBJ2-1, with TRBD2 matching over 7 bases. This CDR3 is built from 16 residues. V lost 0 bases to trimming and J lost 0 bases; unmatched junction nucleotides: 3. CDR1 is SGHRS, CDR2 YFSETQ, per germline. In DNA form, the CDR3 reads TGCGCCAGCAGCTTGGGGCGGGAGTTCTCCTACAATGAGCAGTTCTTC. It is translated as CASSLGREFSYNEQFF.

The J gene is TRBJ1-3, the V gene TRBV12-3 or TRBV12-4, with unresolved D. With 6 bases removed from V and 0 bases from J, the gap between germline ends came to 6 bases. CDR3 length: 13 residues. CDR3 coding DNA: TGTGCCAGCAGCCCACTCTCTGGAAACACCATATATTTT. It yields the protein CASSPLSGNTIYF.

The gene calls are TRBV28 and TRBJ2-1; 10 bases line up with TRBD2. The CDR3 contains 18 residues. Germline V CDR1 and CDR2: MDHEN, SYDVKM. The junction had 13 bases not matched to a gene; V was cut back by 3 bases and J by 5 bases. This CDR3 reads CASSFFRTSGTPHNEQFF. The CDR3 DNA follows: TGTGCCAGCAGTTTTTTCCGAACTAGCGGGACCCCACACAATGAGCAGTTCTTC.

The chain combines TRBV9 with TRBJ2-1; the match to TRBD1 covers 12 bases. Germline values: CDR1 SGDLS, CDR2 YYNGEE. V gave up 5 bases and J gave up 2 bases; unmatched junction bases: 14. The CDR3 is made up of 19 amino acids. CDR3 bases: TGTGCCAGCAGTGAGGCGGGACAGGGGGCGGGTAGCGCCTACAATGAGCAGTTCTTC. It yields the protein CASSEAGQGAGSAYNEQFF.

CDR3 amino acids: CASSQGAGSDTQYF. The CDR3 DNA reads TGCGCCAGCAGCCAAGGGGCTGGGTCAGATACGCAGTATTTT. The rearrangement joins TRBV4-3 to TRBJ2-3; D is uncertain. The CDR3 runs 14 residues. The germline V gene encodes CDR1 LGHNA and CDR2 YSLEER. With 1 base removed from V and 4 bases from J, the gap between germline ends came to 9 bases.

As concerns this clone: Other nucleotide sequences from this sample produce the same CDR3. The genes are TRBV15 and TRBJ1-3; 7 bases fit TRBD1. The CDR3 contains 15 residues. Germline V gives CDR1 LNHNV, CDR2 YYDKDF (reference sequence). Trimming removed 3 bases from V and 2 bases from J; junction bases left unmatched: 4. The CDR3 DNA reads as TGTGCCACCAGCAGCGACAGGGACCCTGGAAACACCATATATTTT. It translates to CATSSDRDPGNTIYF.

The chain uses TRBV6-5 and TRBJ2-1; TRBD2 aligns across 7 bases. Germline V lookup: CDR1 MNHEY, CDR2 SVGAGI. Trimming removed 6 bases from V and 2 bases from J; junction bases left unmatched: 7. The CDR3 is made up of 15 amino acids. The CDR3 DNA follows: TGTGCCAGCAGCCTAAGCGGGAAAACCTACAATGAGCAGTTCTTC. Translating gives CASSLSGKTYNEQFF.

This rearrangement joins TRBV7-9 to TRBJ2-1; no firm D call. V lost 5 bases and J 6 bases, leaving 8 bases between the germline ends. CDR1 is SEHNR, CDR2 FQNEAQ, per germline (reference sequence). This CDR3 contains 12 residues. The CDR3 DNA reads as TGTGCCAGCAGCCCCCCGGGCAATGAGCAGTTCTTC. As protein: CASSPPGNEQFF.

Here the CDR3 reads CASSNRLAEKQETQYF. CDR3 bases: TGTGCCAGCAGCAACCGACTAGCGGAAAAACAAGAGACCCAGTACTTC. The chain is built from TRBV7-6 and TRBJ2-5; 9 nucleotides line up with TRBD2. CDR3 length: 16 amino acids. Per germline, CDR1 SGHVS and CDR2 FNYEAQ. Unmatched junction bases numbered 9, after V lost 5 bases and J lost 2 bases.

The CDR3 spells CAISAKGASYGYTF. CDR3 nucleotide sequence: TGTGCCATCAGTGCTAAGGGGGCCAGCTATGGCTACACCTTC. The chain recombines TRBV10-3 with TRBJ1-2; 7 nucleotides match TRBD1. Germline V gene lookup returns CDR1 ENHRY and CDR2 SYGVKD. The length of the CDR3 is 14 residues. The trim removed 4 bases at V and 4 bases at J, leaving 6 bases unmatched.

The genes are TRBV11-2 and TRBJ2-3; D is unresolved. Germline V gene sequence: CDR1 SGHAT, CDR2 FQNNGV. This CDR3 is 14 amino acids long. Trimming took 3 bases from V and 3 from J, leaving 10 bases between them. CDR3 loop: CASSFRVPTDTQYF. The CDR3 bases are TGTGCCAGCAGCTTCCGGGTACCGACAGATACGCAGTATTTT.